These T cell receptor beta chains were read from a single sample in a study of CD8 T cells in Susac syndrome. TCRdb re-called the immunoSEQ multiplex PCR reads through MiXCR, storing one row per CDR3 protein. The data show around 150,000 distinct CDR3 sequences, about 95% seen once. Sequenced input: CD4+ T cells from PBMCs. The source of these receptors is a human donor with multiple sclerosis. Each CDR3 is given with its conserved first and last residue. Each record gives: D gene, J gene, V gene, clone size, CDR3 protein, CDR3 DNA. A D gene is named only where the DNA matches it firmly. The size field is filled for only some rows; it gives once, few, many or a size class.

d_call: -; j_call: TRBJ2-1; v_call: TRBV9; clone_size: -; cdr3_aa: CASSPHPVDEQFF; cdr3_nt: TGTGCCAGCAGCCCCCACCCGGTGGATGAGCAGTTCTTC
d_call: TRBD1; j_call: TRBJ2-7; v_call: TRBV7-2; clone_size: -; cdr3_aa: CASSSGGQAGGEQYF; cdr3_nt: TGTGCCAGCAGCTCAGGGGGACAGGCCGGGGGCGAGCAGTACTTC
d_call: -; j_call: TRBJ1-2; v_call: TRBV30; clone_size: -; cdr3_aa: CAWRATGSGYTF; cdr3_nt: TGTGCCTGGAGGGCTACAGGGTCCGGCTACACCTTC
d_call: -; j_call: TRBJ2-7; v_call: TRBV5-1; clone_size: -; cdr3_aa: CASSLVVAPYEQYF; cdr3_nt: TGCGCCAGCAGCTTGGTGGTCGCGCCCTACGAGCAGTACTTC
d_call: TRBD2; j_call: TRBJ2-7; v_call: TRBV5-1; clone_size: -; cdr3_aa: CASSWGLAATRYEQYF; cdr3_nt: TGCGCCAGCAGCTGGGGACTAGCTGCGACTCGCTACGAGCAGTACTTC
d_call: -; j_call: TRBJ1-2; v_call: TRBV7-9; clone_size: -; cdr3_aa: CASSIGTGHVYGYTF; cdr3_nt: TGTGCCAGCAGCATTGGAACGGGACACGTCTATGGCTACACCTTC
d_call: -; j_call: TRBJ1-1; v_call: TRBV7-9; clone_size: -; cdr3_aa: CASSLEWSTEAFF; cdr3_nt: TGTGCCAGCAGCTTAGAGTGGTCCACTGAAGCTTTCTTT
d_call: -; j_call: TRBJ2-1; v_call: TRBV7-2; clone_size: -; cdr3_aa: CASTSPGYNEQFF; cdr3_nt: TGTGCCAGCACCTCGCCCGGGTACAATGAGCAGTTCTTC
d_call: -; j_call: TRBJ2-3; v_call: TRBV29-1; clone_size: -; cdr3_aa: CSVEKQETSTDTQYF; cdr3_nt: TGCAGCGTTGAAAAACAAGAGACTAGCACAGATACGCAGTATTTT
d_call: TRBD2; j_call: TRBJ2-5; v_call: TRBV24-1; clone_size: once; cdr3_aa: CATGTSGRQETQYF; cdr3_nt: TGTGCCACTGGGACTAGCGGGCGACAAGAGACCCAGTACTTC
d_call: -; j_call: TRBJ1-5; v_call: TRBV12-3/TRBV12-4; clone_size: -; cdr3_aa: CASCDRNQPQHF; cdr3_nt: TGTGCCAGCTGTGACAGAAATCAGCCCCAGCATTTT
d_call: -; j_call: TRBJ1-2; v_call: TRBV3-1; clone_size: -; cdr3_aa: CASSQDRGIYYGYTF; cdr3_nt: TGTGCCAGCAGCCAAGACCGGGGAATCTATTATGGCTACACCTTC
d_call: -; j_call: TRBJ2-1; v_call: TRBV7-3; clone_size: -; cdr3_aa: CASSLAPYEEQFF; cdr3_nt: TGTGCCAGCAGCTTAGCGCCCTATGAGGAGCAGTTCTTC
d_call: TRBD2; j_call: TRBJ2-1; v_call: TRBV10-3; clone_size: -; cdr3_aa: CAISEGVGLADNEQFF; cdr3_nt: TGTGCCATCAGTGAGGGTGTGGGACTAGCGGACAATGAGCAGTTCTTC
d_call: TRBD1; j_call: TRBJ2-7; v_call: TRBV19; clone_size: -; cdr3_aa: CASTPGTGGIPYEQYF; cdr3_nt: TGTGCCAGTACCCCCGGAACAGGGGGGATACCTTACGAGCAGTACTTC
d_call: -; j_call: TRBJ2-7; v_call: TRBV4-1; clone_size: -; cdr3_aa: CASRAFRGGAEGIGEQYF; cdr3_nt: TGCGCCAGCAGGGCCTTCCGCGGGGGCGCCGAGGGGATCGGCGAGCAGTACTTC
d_call: -; j_call: TRBJ1-4; v_call: TRBV6-6; clone_size: -; cdr3_aa: CASSPRSSKLFF; cdr3_nt: TGTGCCAGCAGTCCCCGGAGTTCCAAACTGTTTTTT
d_call: -; j_call: TRBJ1-1; v_call: TRBV7-2; clone_size: -; cdr3_aa: CASSYQVPEAFF; cdr3_nt: TGTGCCAGCAGCTATCAAGTACCTGAAGCTTTCTTT
d_call: TRBD1; j_call: TRBJ1-4; v_call: TRBV30; clone_size: -; cdr3_aa: CAWTGTGVEKLFF; cdr3_nt: TGTGCCTGGACCGGGACAGGGGTCGAAAAACTGTTTTTT
d_call: -; j_call: TRBJ1-1; v_call: TRBV24-1; clone_size: -; cdr3_aa: CATTRGGGTEAFF; cdr3_nt: TGTGCCACCACGCGGGGAGGTGGCACTGAAGCTTTCTTT
d_call: -; j_call: TRBJ2-1; v_call: TRBV29-1; clone_size: -; cdr3_aa: CSVKRSEGHEQFF; cdr3_nt: TGCAGCGTTAAAAGAAGTGAAGGGCATGAGCAGTTCTTC
d_call: -; j_call: TRBJ1-2; v_call: TRBV29-1; clone_size: -; cdr3_aa: CSVEGPRDYGYTF; cdr3_nt: TGCAGCGTTGAGGGGCCCAGGGACTATGGCTACACCTTC
d_call: TRBD1; j_call: TRBJ2-1; v_call: TRBV6-6; clone_size: -; cdr3_aa: CASSHQGTGMRNEQFF; cdr3_nt: TGTGCCAGCAGCCACCAAGGGACAGGGATGCGCAATGAGCAGTTCTTC
d_call: -; j_call: TRBJ2-2; v_call: TRBV6-5; clone_size: -; cdr3_aa: CASSIERATGELFF; cdr3_nt: TGTGCCAGCAGTATCGAGCGGGCAACCGGGGAGCTGTTTTTT
d_call: -; j_call: TRBJ2-1; v_call: TRBV4-1; clone_size: once; cdr3_aa: CASSQDRGEQFF; cdr3_nt: TGCGCCAGCAGCCAAGATCGGGGTGAGCAGTTCTTC
d_call: -; j_call: TRBJ1-6; v_call: TRBV20-1; clone_size: -; cdr3_aa: CSAPQLSSYNSPLHF; cdr3_nt: TGCAGTGCTCCGCAGTTAAGCTCCTATAATTCACCCCTCCACTTT
d_call: -; j_call: TRBJ2-7; v_call: TRBV19; clone_size: -; cdr3_aa: CASSIGFPRDEQYF; cdr3_nt: TGTGCCAGTAGTATCGGATTTCCAAGGGACGAGCAGTACTTC
d_call: -; j_call: TRBJ2-3; v_call: TRBV7-3; clone_size: -; cdr3_aa: CASSLSGGSGTDTQYF; cdr3_nt: TGTGCCAGCAGCTTAAGTGGGGGGAGCGGCACAGATACGCAGTATTTT
d_call: -; j_call: TRBJ1-1; v_call: TRBV3-1; clone_size: -; cdr3_aa: CASRPRHSVNTEAFF; cdr3_nt: TGTGCCAGCAGACCGCGCCACAGTGTGAACACTGAAGCTTTCTTT
d_call: -; j_call: TRBJ1-1; v_call: TRBV29-1; clone_size: -; cdr3_aa: CSVRRGEGTEAFF; cdr3_nt: TGCAGCGTCCGTAGAGGCGAAGGGACTGAAGCTTTCTTT
d_call: -; j_call: TRBJ2-6; v_call: TRBV14; clone_size: -; cdr3_aa: CASSQGGGTSGANVLTF; cdr3_nt: TGTGCCAGCAGCCAAGGAGGGGGGACATCTGGGGCCAACGTCCTGACTTTC
d_call: -; j_call: TRBJ2-5; v_call: TRBV29-1; clone_size: -; cdr3_aa: CSVHGLETQYF; cdr3_nt: TGCAGCGTTCACGGTCTAGAGACCCAGTACTTC
d_call: -; j_call: TRBJ1-1; v_call: TRBV29-1; clone_size: -; cdr3_aa: CSASRGLRGLNTEAFF; cdr3_nt: TGCAGCGCGAGCCGTGGTCTTAGAGGCTTGAACACTGAAGCTTTCTTT
d_call: TRBD1; j_call: TRBJ2-3; v_call: TRBV15; clone_size: -; cdr3_aa: CATSRGTGGTDTQYF; cdr3_nt: TGTGCCACCAGCAGGGGGACAGGGGGCACAGATACGCAGTATTTT
d_call: -; j_call: TRBJ2-2; v_call: TRBV15; clone_size: -; cdr3_aa: CATSPIRETGELFF; cdr3_nt: TGTGCCACCAGCCCTATTAGGGAAACCGGGGAGCTGTTTTTT
d_call: -; j_call: TRBJ2-1; v_call: TRBV6-2/TRBV6-3; clone_size: -; cdr3_aa: CASSYSTGGYSYNEQFF; cdr3_nt: TGTGCCAGCAGTTACTCTACCGGCGGTTACTCCTACAATGAGCAGTTCTTC
d_call: -; j_call: TRBJ2-3; v_call: TRBV7-9; clone_size: -; cdr3_aa: CASSSDTQYF; cdr3_nt: TGTGCCAGCAGCTCAGATACGCAGTATTTT